This TCR beta chain was sequenced during a study of blood T cell repertoires in COVID-19. Study-level background: PBMCs, B-cell-depleted T cells, or T cells provided the cDNA or gDNA that made up the material.

Per the original data handling: Estimation of nucleated cell counts relied on the amplification of reference gene primers. The assay was immunoSEQ multiplex PCR, and TCRdb's table has in-frame clones only and misses some. D and trimming were read from the DNA, whereas the V and J calls and clone size are those reported in that table. There are about 59,000 clones in the sample; roughly 87% occur only once, and approximately 5% lies in the top ten. The sample taken for sequencing was peripheral blood. This sequence originates from a man aged 80 or over in a cohort sampled during active COVID-19.

The chain's CDR3 is CASSLVSQWGRGQFF. CDR3 nucleotide sequence: TGTGCCAGCAGCTTGGTGTCTCAGTGGGGGCGCGGGCAGTTCTTC. This sequence joins TRBV5-4 and TRBJ2-1; D perhaps matches TRBD1 (6 bases). V was pared by 0 bases and J by 12 bases, with 19 bases between. CDR1 and CDR2 (germline): SGHNT, YYREEE (reference sequence). This CDR3 spans 15 amino acids. Complete variable domain (other parts from reference TRBV5-4 and TRBJ2-1): ETGVTQSPTHLIKTRGQQVTLRCSSQSGHNTVSWYQQALGQGPQFIFQYYREEENGRGNFPPRFSGLQFPNYSSELNVNALELDDSALYLCASSLVSQWGRGQFFGPGTRLTVL.